Listed here are 27 T cell receptor beta chains from one sample, sequenced in a study of shared clonotypes between healthy human individuals. Sequenced by immunoSEQ multiplex PCR; TCRdb stores in-frame clones only, minus some. The sample lists about 2.5 million clones, 85% to 95% seen once, with around 0.4% in the top ten. The sequencing input was naive CD4+ T cells from PBMCs. The subset was: CD45RA+ positively selected. The receptors derive from a man aged 18 to 29 in good health. Some clones in this sample may be carry-over from other donors' samples.

Only one count was recorded for this clone. This chain uses TRBV28 with TRBJ1-2, with 8 nucleotides matching TRBD1. The J segment lost 7 bases and the V segment lost 5 bases, leaving 9 bases of the junction unmatched. Germline V gene sequence: CDR1 MDHEN, CDR2 SYDVKM. The CDR3 totals 14 residues. The CDR3 sequence: CASSLDRGTLGYTF. CDR3 coding DNA: TGTGCCAGCAGTCTAGACAGGGGCACCCTTGGCTACACCTTC.

The chain links TRBV9 to TRBJ2-1, with 7 bases identical to TRBD2. Germline CDR1 SGDLS, CDR2 YYNGEE. The junction had 14 bases not matched to a gene; V was cut back by 4 bases and J by 4 bases. This CDR3 spans 17 amino acids. CDR3 sequence: CASSPTWTSGGYNEQFF. The CDR3 nucleotides are TGTGCCAGCAGCCCAACCTGGACTAGTGGGGGGTACAATGAGCAGTTCTTC.

The chain employs TRBV7-2 and TRBJ1-4; no reliable D call. V gave up 5 bases and J gave up 12 bases, with 13 bases separating them. Germline assignment: CDR1 SGHTA and CDR2 FQGNSA. The CDR3 loop spans 12 amino acids. CDR3 residues: CASSPTGRELFF. CDR3 bases: TGTGCCAGCAGCCCCACGGGGAGGGAACTGTTTTTT.

The chain carries TRBV11-3 and TRBJ2-3; D ambiguous. The CDR3 has 14 residues. The germline V and J ends were trimmed by 1 base and 4 bases, with 9 bases remaining between them. The germline CDR1 and CDR2 sequences are SGHNT and YENEEA. The CDR3 is CASSLAAGADTQYF. CDR3 DNA: TGTGCCAGCAGCTTAGCTGCCGGCGCAGATACGCAGTATTTT.

This sequence joins TRBV6-5 and TRBJ1-1, with D hard to call. V gave up 0 bases and J gave up 1 base, with 9 bases separating them. This CDR3 region has 15 residues. CDR1 and CDR2 from the germline V gene are MNHEY and SVGAGI. The CDR3 bases are TGTGCCAGCAGTTACTCGCGCGTGCAGAACACTGAAGCTTTCTTT. It specifies CASSYSRVQNTEAFF.

The V call is TRBV7-9, the J call TRBJ1-6; a possible D gene is TRBD1 (5 bases). The CDR3 is 15 residues long. V lost 0 bases, J lost 6 bases, and 9 bases lay in between. Germline loops: CDR1 SEHNR, CDR2 FQNEAQ (reference sequence). The CDR3 loop reads CASSLAGPGNSPLHF. In nucleotides, the CDR3 is TGTGCCAGCAGCTTAGCGGGACCGGGTAATTCACCCCTCCACTTT.

CDR3 in amino acids: CASTGQGPLQETQYF. CDR3 bases: TGCGCCAGCACGGGACAGGGACCTTTACAAGAGACCCAGTACTTC. The chain uses TRBV5-1 and TRBJ2-5, with 9 bases identical to TRBD1. The CDR3 has 15 residues. After removal of 6 bases from V and 2 bases from J, the junction contained 8 bases not matched to a gene. CDR1 is SGHRS and CDR2 is YFSETQ in the germline V gene.

The V call is TRBV1, the J call TRBJ1-1. TRBV1 is classified as a pseudogene. CDR3 length: 15 amino acids. The DNA of the CDR3 is TGCACCAGCAGCCAAGTTGGCAGCTTAAACACTGAAGCTTTCTTT. As protein: CTSSQVGSLNTEAFF.

The chain uses TRBV5-1 and TRBJ2-5, with TRBD1 as a possible D gene (5 bases). The germline CDR1 and CDR2 sequences are SGHRS and YFSETQ. This CDR3 is built from 15 residues. The germline V and J ends were trimmed by 0 bases and 0 bases, with 9 bases remaining between them. Here the CDR3 reads CASSLAQGHQETQYF. In DNA, the CDR3 is TGCGCCAGCAGCTTGGCTCAGGGTCACCAAGAGACCCAGTACTTC. The variable domain in full, completed from reference TRBV5-1 and TRBJ2-5, reads KAGVTQTPRYLIKTRGQQVTLSCSPISGHRSVSWYQQTPGQGLQFLFEYFSETQRNKGNFPGRFSGRQFSNSRSEMNVSTLELGDSALYLCASSLAQGHQETQYFGPGTRLLVL.

The chain has TRBV27 and TRBJ2-1; weak D call: TRBD2 (7 bases). Per germline, CDR1 MNHEY and CDR2 SMNVEV (reference sequence). The CDR3 is 14 amino acids. Trimming shortened V by 6 bases and J by 7 bases, and 16 bases separated the two germline ends. Here the CDR3 reads CASSPKGGINEQFF. DNA for the CDR3: TGTGCCAGCAGCCCGAAGGGGGGGATAAATGAGCAGTTCTTC.

The CDR3 sequence is CASSPTAGTNSPLHF. CDR3 nucleotide sequence: TGTGCCAGCAGCCCCACAGCAGGGACTAATTCACCCCTCCACTTT. This chain links TRBV7-6 with TRBJ1-6, with D possibly TRBD1 on 5 matching bases. Germline V CDR1 and CDR2: SGHVS, FNYEAQ. Trimming shortened V by 5 bases and J by 6 bases, and 14 bases separated the two germline ends. The CDR3 contains 15 residues. Complete variable domain (other parts from reference TRBV7-6 and TRBJ1-6): GAGVSQSPRYKVTKRGQDVALRCDPISGHVSLYWYRQALGQGPEFLTYFNYEAQQDKSGLPNDRFSAERPEGSISTLTIQRTEQRDSAMYRCASSPTAGTNSPLHFGNGTRLTVT.

CDR3 amino acids: CASSLIGQGPHYGYTF. The CDR3 DNA is TGTGCCAGCAGCTTGATTGGGCAGGGGCCCCACTATGGCTACACCTTC. The rearrangement links TRBV5-4 to TRBJ1-2; maybe TRBD1 (6 bases). This CDR3 is 16 amino acids long. Trimming shortened V by 1 base and J by 3 bases, and 16 bases separated the two germline ends. Germline V lookup: CDR1 SGHNT, CDR2 YYREEE (reference sequence).

This chain joins TRBV5-1 and TRBJ2-1; D possibly corresponds to TRBD2 (5 bases). This CDR3 comprises 14 residues. The ends were cut back, 0 bases at V and 9 bases at J, with 13 bases in the middle. Germline V gives CDR1 SGHRS, CDR2 YFSETQ. In DNA, the CDR3 is TGCGCCAGCAGCTTGGAGGAGGCTTGGGGTGAGCAGTTCTTC. Translated, it gives CASSLEEAWGEQFF.

The chain joins TRBV6-5 to TRBJ1-3, with D possibly being TRBD1 (6 bases). The CDR3 totals 14 residues. CDR1 is MNHEY and CDR2 is SVGAGI in the germline V gene. V lost 7 bases to trimming and J lost 0 bases, with 10 bases between them. CDR3 nucleotides: TGTGCCAGCAAAACAGGGATCTCTGGAAACACCATATATTTT. Amino acids: CASKTGISGNTIYF.

V and J are TRBV13 and TRBJ2-5; D possibly corresponds to TRBD1 (6 bases). The germline gives CDR1 PRHDT, CDR2 FYEKMQ (reference sequence). The V end was cut by 4 bases, the J end by 9 bases, with 21 bases between. The CDR3 runs to 15 residues. The CDR3 sequence: CASSSTGGGGLAQYF. CDR3 DNA sequence: TGTGCCAGCAGCTCGACAGGAGGAGGTGGTTTGGCCCAGTACTTC.

The chain couples TRBV9 to TRBJ1-4; unclear D gene. This CDR3 has 14 residues. Germline CDR1 SGDLS, CDR2 YYNGEE. V was clipped by 0 bases and J by 4 bases, with 7 bases between them. DNA for the CDR3: TGTGCCAGCAGCGTAGATGTGGGTAATGAAAAACTGTTTTTT. Translating it yields CASSVDVGNEKLFF.

The V call is TRBV5-1, the J call TRBJ2-6; the D gene is possibly TRBD2 (6 bases). Germline CDR1 and CDR2: SGHRS and YFSETQ. Trimming pared 3 bases from V and 3 bases from J, leaving 13 bases between. There are 16 residues in the CDR3. CDR3 in DNA: TGCGCCAGCAGCTGGAGGGCGGGGTATGGGGCCAACGTCCTGACTTTC. It yields the protein CASSWRAGYGANVLTF. Supplemented by reference TRBV5-1 and TRBJ2-6, the full variable domain reads KAGVTQTPRYLIKTRGQQVTLSCSPISGHRSVSWYQQTPGQGLQFLFEYFSETQRNKGNFPGRFSGRQFSNSRSEMNVSTLELGDSALYLCASSWRAGYGANVLTFGAGSRLTVL.

This rearrangement joins TRBV27 to TRBJ2-7, with no clear D. The CDR3 runs to 12 residues. Per the germline V gene, CDR1 is MNHEY and CDR2 is SMNVEV (reference sequence). V was cut by 4 bases and J by 2 bases, with 6 bases left in between. CDR3 region: CASSSSTYEQYF. Written as DNA, the CDR3 is TGTGCCAGCAGTTCCTCTACCTACGAGCAGTACTTC.

This sequence joins TRBV11-2 and TRBJ2-5, with 13 bases matching TRBD2. J gave up 7 bases and V 4 bases, and 6 bases lay outside the gene matches. Germline V gene lookup returns CDR1 SGHAT and CDR2 FQNNGV. This CDR3 contains 15 residues. Here the CDR3 DNA reads TGTGCCAGCAGCTGGGGACTAGCGGGAACGCGGACCCAGTACTTC. Translation gives CASSWGLAGTRTQYF.

The CDR3 DNA reads TGTGCCATCAGTGAGTCACAGGGCTATACAGATACGCAGTATTTT. This translates into CAISESQGYTDTQYF. The chain couples TRBV10-3 to TRBJ2-3, with D tentatively TRBD1 (6 bases). Germline V lookup: CDR1 ENHRY, CDR2 SYGVKD. The V and J ends lost 0 bases and 3 bases respectively, with 10 bases between them. This CDR3 has 15 residues.

The rearrangement joins TRBV28 to TRBJ2-7; a possible D gene is TRBD1 (7 bases). The V end lost 6 bases, the J end lost 5 bases, and 26 bases lay between the germline ends. This CDR3 has 17 amino acids. Looked up from germline, CDR1 is MDHEN and CDR2 is SYDVKM. The chain's CDR3 is CASSPNARPGGYHEQYF. The CDR3, as DNA: TGTGCCAGCAGCCCAAACGCCCGGCCAGGGGGGTACCACGAGCAGTACTTC.

The chain carries TRBV30 and TRBJ2-3; D is undetermined. This CDR3 is 10 amino acids long. CDR1 is GTSNPN and CDR2 is SVGIG in the germline V gene (reference sequence). This chain's CDR3 is CALGPDTQYF. CDR3 in DNA: TGTGCTCTCGGACCAGATACGCAGTATTTT.

The V call is TRBV29-1, the J call TRBJ1-2; TRBD1 might be the D (5 bases). Trimming stripped 7 bases from V and 5 bases from J, with 14 bases between. The CDR3 covers 12 residues. The germline CDR1 and CDR2 sequences are SQVTM and ANQGSEA. DNA of the CDR3: TGCAGCGGAGGGGTGGGAAAGTATGGCTACACCTTC. Amino acid sequence: CSGGVGKYGYTF.

On this clone: Within the sample, other DNA sequences also encode this same CDR3. This chain joins TRBV6-5 and TRBJ1-2; no definite D call. Per germline, CDR1 MNHEY and CDR2 SVGAGI. V lost 2 bases to trimming and J lost 2 bases, with 9 bases between them. The CDR3 runs to 14 residues. The CDR3 here is CASSYGPGNYGYTF. As DNA, the CDR3 is TGTGCCAGCAGTTACGGGCCAGGCAACTATGGCTACACCTTC.

This chain uses TRBV11-2 with TRBJ2-7; possibly TRBD1 for D (5 bases). The V gene's germline CDR1 is SGHAT and CDR2 FQNNGV. Trimming took 0 bases from V and 1 from J, leaving 7 bases between them. The CDR3 has 14 amino acids. CDR3 in amino acids: CASSLEAGSYEQYF. The CDR3 DNA reads as TGTGCCAGCAGCTTAGAGGCAGGGTCCTACGAGCAGTACTTC. The complete variable domain, with remaining parts taken from reference TRBV11-2 and TRBJ2-7, reads EAGVAQSPRYKIIEKRQSVAFWCNPISGHATLYWYQQILGQGPKLLIQFQNNGVVDDSQLPKDRFSAERLKGVDSTLKIQPAKLEDSAVYLCASSLEAGSYEQYFGPGTRLTVT.

As for this clone: The sample has other DNA sequences that encode this CDR3 too. This chain connects TRBV7-9 to TRBJ2-1; 7 bases line up with TRBD2. This CDR3 comprises 15 residues. J lost 1 base, V lost 5 bases, and 5 bases had no gene match. Germline V gene lookup returns CDR1 SEHNR and CDR2 FQNEAQ (reference sequence). The CDR3 region is CASSDSGESYNEQFF. The CDR3 bases are TGTGCCAGCAGCGACAGCGGGGAGTCCTACAATGAGCAGTTCTTC.

The rearrangement joins TRBV5-4 to TRBJ2-3; no clear D gene. Trimming cost V 0 bases and J 2 bases, with 7 bases left between them. This CDR3 contains 14 residues. Germline V lookup: CDR1 SGHNT, CDR2 YYREEE (reference sequence). The CDR3 DNA reads TGTGCCAGCAGCTTGGGGCAGCTCACAGATACGCAGTATTTT. Protein sequence: CASSLGQLTDTQYF.